Listed below are T cell receptor beta chains from one sample, sequenced in a study of cytomegalovirus exposure and HLA in healthy donors. Profiled with immunoSEQ multiplex PCR; TCRdb holds only in-frame clones, not every one. The sample has roughly 200,000 clones; about 81% are singletons. Sequencing was carried out using PBMCs. The receptors come from a woman in her thirties in good health and CMV-seronegative. Each CDR3 is given with its conserved first and last residue. Each record gives: D gene, V gene, CDR3 length, J gene, clone size, CDR3 protein, CDR3 DNA. D genes are given only for firm matches. Clone size is stated in some rows and not others, as once, few, many or a class when expanded.

d_gene: TRBD1; v_gene: TRBV6-1; len: 16; j_gene: TRBJ1-3; abundance: NA; CDR3aa: CASSEYLTGRGNTIYF; CDR3nt: TGTGCCAGCAGTGAATACTTGACAGGGAGAGGAAACACCATATATTTT
d_gene: TRBD1; v_gene: TRBV6-6; len: 14; j_gene: TRBJ2-7; abundance: NA; CDR3aa: CASSHDRESYEQYF; CDR3nt: TGTGCCAGCAGCCACGACAGGGAGTCCTACGAGCAGTACTTC
d_gene: TRBD1; v_gene: TRBV7-9; len: 13; j_gene: TRBJ2-7; abundance: few; CDR3aa: CASTQTDRGPQYF; CDR3nt: TGTGCCAGCACTCAGACCGACAGGGGCCCACAGTACTTC
d_gene: TRBD1; v_gene: TRBV5-1; len: 12; j_gene: TRBJ2-7; abundance: NA; CDR3aa: CASSFTGGEQYF; CDR3nt: TGCGCCAGCAGCTTTACAGGGGGCGAGCAGTACTTC
d_gene: TRBD1; v_gene: TRBV6-6; len: 12; j_gene: TRBJ1-2; abundance: few; CDR3aa: CASSKQGAGYTF; CDR3nt: TGTGCCAGCAGTAAACAGGGGGCTGGCTACACCTTC
d_gene: NA; v_gene: TRBV19; len: 16; j_gene: TRBJ1-2; abundance: NA; CDR3aa: CASSIGGQPSLDGYTF; CDR3nt: TGTGCCAGTAGTATAGGGGGGCAGCCCTCGTTGGATGGCTACACCTTC
d_gene: TRBD2; v_gene: TRBV30; len: 17; j_gene: TRBJ2-7; abundance: NA; CDR3aa: CALTPGLAELSSYEQYF; CDR3nt: TGTGCCTTGACTCCGGGACTAGCGGAATTAAGCTCCTACGAGCAGTACTTC
d_gene: TRBD1; v_gene: TRBV19; len: 16; j_gene: TRBJ2-1; abundance: few; CDR3aa: CASSTPPGHPRGEQFF; CDR3nt: TGTGCCAGTAGTACCCCTCCGGGACACCCCAGGGGGGAGCAGTTCTTC
d_gene: NA; v_gene: TRBV7-6; len: 14; j_gene: TRBJ2-7; abundance: NA; CDR3aa: CASSSRVPPYEQYF; CDR3nt: TGTGCCAGCAGCTCCAGGGTGCCCCCCTACGAGCAGTACTTC
d_gene: TRBD2; v_gene: TRBV19; len: 14; j_gene: TRBJ2-7; abundance: NA; CDR3aa: CASSKSGRVSEQYF; CDR3nt: TGTGCCAGTAGTAAGAGCGGGAGGGTGTCCGAGCAGTACTTC
d_gene: NA; v_gene: TRBV2; len: 14; j_gene: TRBJ2-7; abundance: NA; CDR3aa: CASRKGRQGYEQYF; CDR3nt: TGTGCCAGCAGGAAGGGGCGGCAGGGCTACGAGCAGTACTTC
d_gene: NA; v_gene: TRBV20-1; len: 11; j_gene: TRBJ2-7; abundance: NA; CDR3aa: CSAQGPYEQYF; CDR3nt: TGCAGTGCCCAGGGCCCCTACGAGCAGTACTTC
d_gene: TRBD1; v_gene: TRBV19; len: 13; j_gene: TRBJ1-1; abundance: few; CDR3aa: CATDRGLTTEAFF; CDR3nt: TGTGCCACCGACAGGGGGCTAACCACTGAAGCTTTCTTT
d_gene: NA; v_gene: TRBV18; len: 14; j_gene: TRBJ1-1; abundance: NA; CDR3aa: CASSPRGANTEAFF; CDR3nt: TGTGCCAGCTCACCGCGCGGGGCGAACACTGAAGCTTTCTTT
d_gene: NA; v_gene: TRBV5-4; len: 15; j_gene: TRBJ1-1; abundance: NA; CDR3aa: CASSPGQGRNTEAFF; CDR3nt: TGTGCCAGCAGCCCCGGGCAGGGGCGGAACACTGAAGCTTTCTTT
d_gene: TRBD2; v_gene: TRBV9; len: 15; j_gene: TRBJ2-1; abundance: NA; CDR3aa: CASSARLAGEYEQFF; CDR3nt: TGTGCCAGCAGCGCCCGACTAGCGGGAGAATATGAGCAGTTCTTC
d_gene: NA; v_gene: TRBV30; len: 12; j_gene: TRBJ2-3; abundance: NA; CDR3aa: CAWSPTGREAFF; CDR3nt: TGTGCCTGGAGTCCTACAGGTAGGGAGGCGTTTTTT
d_gene: NA; v_gene: TRBV6-5; len: 13; j_gene: TRBJ1-2; abundance: NA; CDR3aa: CASSQGQANGYTF; CDR3nt: TGTGCCAGCAGTCAAGGACAAGCTAATGGCTACACCTTC
d_gene: TRBD1; v_gene: TRBV13; len: 14; j_gene: TRBJ1-4; abundance: NA; CDR3aa: CASSLVGGDEKLFF; CDR3nt: TGTGCCAGCAGCTTAGTAGGGGGCGACGAAAAACTGTTTTTT
d_gene: TRBD2; v_gene: TRBV7-2; len: 15; j_gene: TRBJ2-7; abundance: NA; CDR3aa: CASTQALAGLHEQYF; CDR3nt: TGTGCCAGCACCCAGGCCCTAGCGGGACTTCACGAGCAGTACTTC
d_gene: TRBD1; v_gene: TRBV6-6; len: 15; j_gene: TRBJ2-1; abundance: NA; CDR3aa: CASSSQGAPYNEQFF; CDR3nt: TGTGCCAGCAGTTCCCAGGGGGCTCCTTACAATGAGCAGTTCTTC
d_gene: NA; v_gene: TRBV27; len: 15; j_gene: TRBJ2-2; abundance: once; CDR3aa: CASSPPGAYTGELFF; CDR3nt: TGTGCCAGCAGTCCCCCGGGAGCGTACACCGGGGAGCTGTTTTTT
d_gene: NA; v_gene: TRBV19; len: 15; j_gene: TRBJ2-6; abundance: NA; CDR3aa: CAIKGVRLEANVLTF; CDR3nt: TGTGCCATCAAGGGGGTCCGACTTGAGGCCAACGTCCTGACTTTC
d_gene: TRBD1; v_gene: TRBV9; len: 18; j_gene: TRBJ1-6; abundance: once; CDR3aa: CASSVGPFSGQHNSPLHF; CDR3nt: TGTGCCAGCAGCGTAGGCCCCTTCTCGGGACAGCACAATTCACCCCTCCACTTT
d_gene: TRBD1; v_gene: TRBV10-3; len: 12; j_gene: TRBJ2-3; abundance: NA; CDR3aa: CAIQGGTDTQYF; CDR3nt: TGTGCCATCCAGGGGGGCACAGATACGCAGTATTTT
d_gene: TRBD1; v_gene: TRBV19; len: 15; j_gene: TRBJ1-3; abundance: NA; CDR3aa: CASSIYSTGRNTIYF; CDR3nt: TGTGCCAGTAGTATTTACTCGACAGGGCGAAACACCATATATTTT
d_gene: NA; v_gene: TRBV30; len: 13; j_gene: TRBJ1-5; abundance: NA; CDR3aa: CAWSVGAYQPQHF; CDR3nt: TGTGCCTGGAGTGTTGGGGCTTATCAGCCCCAGCATTTT
d_gene: TRBD1; v_gene: TRBV25-1; len: 14; j_gene: TRBJ1-1; abundance: few; CDR3aa: CASSGQGVSVEAFF; CDR3nt: TGTGCCAGCAGTGGACAGGGTGTTTCGGTTGAAGCTTTCTTT
d_gene: TRBD1; v_gene: TRBV5-1; len: 15; j_gene: TRBJ1-2; abundance: NA; CDR3aa: CASSLEGQVNYGYTF; CDR3nt: TGCGCCAGCAGCTTGGAGGGACAGGTTAATTATGGCTACACCTTC
d_gene: NA; v_gene: TRBV19; len: 13; j_gene: TRBJ2-7; abundance: NA; CDR3aa: CASSIAQGYEQYF; CDR3nt: TGTGCCAGTAGTATCGCACAGGGCTACGAGCAGTACTTC
d_gene: NA; v_gene: TRBV25-1; len: 14; j_gene: TRBJ2-7; abundance: NA; CDR3aa: CASSARATSYEQYF; CDR3nt: TGTGCCAGCAGTGCCCGAGCCACTTCCTACGAGCAGTACTTC
d_gene: TRBD2; v_gene: TRBV7-2; len: 16; j_gene: TRBJ2-2; abundance: once; CDR3aa: CASSLGGGRAVGELFF; CDR3nt: TGTGCCAGCAGCTTAGGCGGCGGGAGAGCTGTCGGGGAGCTGTTTTTT
d_gene: NA; v_gene: TRBV30; len: 12; j_gene: TRBJ2-1; abundance: NA; CDR3aa: CAWRGLPDEQFF; CDR3nt: TGTGCCTGGAGAGGACTTCCCGATGAGCAGTTCTTC
d_gene: NA; v_gene: TRBV27; len: 14; j_gene: TRBJ1-1; abundance: NA; CDR3aa: CASSLSRGFSEAFF; CDR3nt: TGTGCCAGCAGTTTATCTCGGGGGTTTAGTGAAGCTTTCTTT
d_gene: NA; v_gene: TRBV15; len: 16; j_gene: TRBJ1-3; abundance: NA; CDR3aa: CATSRGGLSSGNTIYF; CDR3nt: TGTGCCACCAGCAGGGGAGGGTTAAGCTCTGGAAACACCATATATTTT
d_gene: NA; v_gene: TRBV30; len: 16; j_gene: TRBJ1-4; abundance: NA; CDR3aa: CAWSGQGFATNEKLFF; CDR3nt: TGTGCCTGGAGTGGCCAGGGGTTTGCAACTAATGAAAAACTGTTTTTT
d_gene: TRBD1; v_gene: TRBV6-1; len: 15; j_gene: TRBJ1-5; abundance: NA; CDR3aa: CASRDRDRVHQPQHF; CDR3nt: TGTGCCAGCAGGGACCGGGACAGGGTGCATCAGCCCCAGCATTTT
d_gene: NA; v_gene: TRBV4-1; len: 15; j_gene: TRBJ1-2; abundance: NA; CDR3aa: CASSQPAGTLYGYTF; CDR3nt: TGCGCCAGCAGCCAGCCCGCCGGGACACTCTATGGCTACACCTTC
d_gene: NA; v_gene: TRBV29-1; len: 12; j_gene: TRBJ1-1; abundance: NA; CDR3aa: CSARGGNTEAFF; CDR3nt: TGCAGCGCCAGAGGGGGGAACACTGAAGCTTTCTTT
d_gene: TRBD2; v_gene: TRBV28; len: 16; j_gene: TRBJ2-3; abundance: few; CDR3aa: CASTQWGLAGGPTQYF; CDR3nt: TGTGCCAGCACCCAGTGGGGTCTAGCGGGGGGCCCTACGCAGTATTTT
d_gene: TRBD1; v_gene: TRBV29-1; len: 14; j_gene: TRBJ1-4; abundance: NA; CDR3aa: CSAGRGTGFEKLFF; CDR3nt: TGCAGCGCCGGCCGGGGGACAGGGTTTGAAAAACTGTTTTTT
d_gene: TRBD1; v_gene: TRBV7-2; len: 15; j_gene: TRBJ1-5; abundance: NA; CDR3aa: CASSSGQGVNQPQHF; CDR3nt: TGTGCCAGCAGCTCCGGCCAGGGGGTAAATCAGCCCCAGCATTTT
d_gene: NA; v_gene: TRBV7-9; len: 13; j_gene: TRBJ2-7; abundance: NA; CDR3aa: CASSLAQGLEQYF; CDR3nt: TGTGCCAGCAGCTTAGCCCAGGGTTTAGAGCAGTACTTC
d_gene: NA; v_gene: TRBV11-2; len: 13; j_gene: TRBJ1-1; abundance: NA; CDR3aa: CASSLEAGAEAFF; CDR3nt: TGTGCCAGCAGCTTAGAGGCAGGGGCTGAAGCTTTCTTT
d_gene: NA; v_gene: TRBV7-2; len: 14; j_gene: TRBJ1-1; abundance: NA; CDR3aa: CASSFAVVNTEAFF; CDR3nt: TGTGCCAGCAGCTTTGCGGTCGTTAACACTGAAGCTTTCTTT
d_gene: NA; v_gene: TRBV10-3; len: 15; j_gene: TRBJ2-7; abundance: NA; CDR3aa: CAIGSRTGSVYEQYF; CDR3nt: TGTGCCATCGGATCCCGGACGGGGAGTGTCTACGAGCAGTACTTC
d_gene: TRBD2; v_gene: TRBV6-5; len: 15; j_gene: TRBJ2-5; abundance: NA; CDR3aa: CASGTGTSGGETQYF; CDR3nt: TGTGCCAGCGGAACCGGGACTAGCGGGGGAGAGACCCAGTACTTC
d_gene: TRBD1; v_gene: TRBV28; len: 15; j_gene: TRBJ1-2; abundance: NA; CDR3aa: CASSRAGGGLVGYTF; CDR3nt: TGTGCCAGCAGCAGGGCAGGGGGCGGATTGGTAGGCTACACCTTC
d_gene: NA; v_gene: TRBV7-8; len: 18; j_gene: TRBJ2-4; abundance: NA; CDR3aa: CASSPRPGTPLAKNIQYF; CDR3nt: TGTGCCAGCAGCCCAAGACCTGGGACTCCACTAGCCAAAAACATTCAGTACTTC
d_gene: NA; v_gene: TRBV28; len: 15; j_gene: TRBJ1-3; abundance: NA; CDR3aa: CASSSYRLSGNTIYF; CDR3nt: TGTGCCAGCAGTTCGTACAGGTTATCGGGAAACACCATATATTTT
d_gene: TRBD1; v_gene: TRBV19; len: 17; j_gene: TRBJ2-3; abundance: once; CDR3aa: CASSIGVRTGITDTQYF; CDR3nt: TGTGCCAGTAGTATAGGAGTACGGACAGGGATCACAGATACGCAGTATTTT
d_gene: NA; v_gene: TRBV6-5; len: 11; j_gene: TRBJ2-1; abundance: NA; CDR3aa: CASSYGREQFF; CDR3nt: TGTGCCAGCAGTTACGGCCGCGAGCAGTTCTTC
d_gene: TRBD1; v_gene: TRBV5-1; len: 17; j_gene: TRBJ2-5; abundance: NA; CDR3aa: CASSLAETGVYQETQYF; CDR3nt: TGCGCCAGCAGCTTGGCCGAGACAGGGGTGTACCAAGAGACCCAGTACTTC
d_gene: TRBD1; v_gene: TRBV27; len: 16; j_gene: TRBJ2-7; abundance: NA; CDR3aa: CASTKLAGTGLYEQYF; CDR3nt: TGTGCCAGCACCAAGCTTGCCGGGACAGGGTTATACGAGCAGTACTTC
d_gene: NA; v_gene: TRBV27; len: 13; j_gene: TRBJ2-3; abundance: NA; CDR3aa: CASSFERGDTQYF; CDR3nt: TGTGCCAGCAGTTTCGAAAGGGGAGATACGCAGTATTTT
d_gene: TRBD2; v_gene: TRBV7-9; len: 18; j_gene: TRBJ2-1; abundance: NA; CDR3aa: CASSHGLAGGSHYNEQFF; CDR3nt: TGTGCCAGCAGCCATGGACTAGCGGGAGGAAGTCACTACAATGAGCAGTTCTTC
d_gene: TRBD1; v_gene: TRBV29-1; len: 14; j_gene: TRBJ1-4; abundance: once; CDR3aa: CSVRQGATNEKLFF; CDR3nt: TGCAGCGTTCGACAGGGCGCAACTAATGAAAAACTGTTTTTT